One and the same sample provided the 13 T cell receptor beta chains below, sequenced in a study of long-term antiretroviral therapy in people with HIV (dated by TCRdb to the early 2020s). The immunoSEQ hsTCRB v3.0 assay was used at survey level resolution to sequence the TRB variable region. This immuneACCESS table, as held by TCRdb, lists in-frame sequences with V and J called but not all clones. Of the missing ones, under half trace to an unresolved V gene in checked studies; the others have no known cause. Within this sample are about 5,600 clones, with around four fifths of them counted one time only. The ten largest clonotypes hold 10% of the sample. The sample consisted of unsorted PBMCs, taken 1.8 years before starting antiretroviral therapy. These receptors were obtained from a man aged 40-50 years with HIV.

The chain carries TRBV9 and TRBJ2-5; TRBD2 might be the D (5 bases). V was trimmed by 0 bases and J by 9 bases, leaving 9 bases between them. Germline values: CDR1 SGDLS, CDR2 YYNGEE. This CDR3 is 12 amino acids long. CDR3: CASSVEGGAQYF. In nucleotides, the CDR3 is TGTGCCAGCAGCGTAGAAGGAGGTGCCCAGTACTTC.

This clone was recorded once. J is TRBJ1-1 and V is TRBV11-3; D is undetermined. Per germline, CDR1 SGHNT and CDR2 YENEEA. The length of the CDR3 is 13 residues. The V end lost 1 base, the J end lost 9 bases, and 12 bases lay between the germline ends. The CDR3 DNA reads as TGTGCCAGCAGCTTAGCCCCCGGGGTGAAAGCTTTCTTT. Translating it yields CASSLAPGVKAFF.

The chain is built from TRBV5-1 and TRBJ1-4; 10 positions agree with TRBD1. CDR1 SGHRS and CDR2 YFSETQ come from the germline V gene. The CDR3 extends over 15 amino acids. Germline trimming cut 0 bases from V and 8 bases from J; bases unmatched to any gene: 4. This CDR3 is CASSLAGQGREKLFF. The CDR3 nucleotides read TGCGCCAGCAGCTTGGCGGGACAGGGGAGAGAAAAACTGTTTTTT.

This sequence joins TRBV9 and TRBJ2-7, with 14 nucleotides matching TRBD2. Germline CDR1 and CDR2: SGDLS and YYNGEE. The CDR3 has 16 amino acids. Trimming removed 4 bases from V and 2 bases from J; junction bases left unmatched: 5. This CDR3 is CASSLRLAGGPYEQYF. CDR3 in DNA: TGTGCCAGCAGCCTCCGACTAGCGGGAGGGCCCTACGAGCAGTACTTC.

The gene calls are TRBV2 and TRBJ1-2, with 9 bases lining up with TRBD1. Germline CDR1 reads SNHLY; CDR2 reads FYNNEI. V shed 2 bases and J 4 bases; nucleotides not matched to a gene: 11. The CDR3 runs 17 residues. CDR3 in DNA: TGTGCCAGCAGTGAATCGGAACAGGGGGCTACTCCCTATGGCTACACCTTC. Protein sequence: CASSESEQGATPYGYTF.

V usage is TRBV7-9 and J usage is TRBJ2-7; D possibly corresponds to TRBD1 (7 bases). Trimming took off 8 bases at V and 5 bases at J, with 19 bases between the two ends. Germline lookup yields CDR1 SEHNR and CDR2 FQNEAQ (reference sequence). The length of the CDR3 is 14 residues. The CDR3 sequence is CASGGRGQENEQYF. The CDR3 DNA reads TGTGCCAGCGGGGGGCGTGGACAGGAGAACGAGCAGTACTTC.

This chain connects TRBV30 to TRBJ1-5; D not certain. Per germline, CDR1 GTSNPN and CDR2 SVGIG (reference sequence). This CDR3 comprises 14 residues. Trimming took off 0 bases at V and 1 base at J, with 7 bases between the two ends. The CDR3 region is CAWSVGFSNQPQHF. CDR3 nucleotide sequence: TGTGCCTGGAGTGTGGGTTTCAGCAATCAGCCCCAGCATTTT.

V gene TRBV28 combines with J gene TRBJ2-5; 10 bases are shared with TRBD1. This CDR3 has 15 amino acids. V shed 7 bases and J 3 bases; nucleotides not matched to a gene: 8. The germline V gene encodes CDR1 MDHEN and CDR2 SYDVKM. CDR3 loop: CASTPDRGPKETQYF. The CDR3 DNA sequence: TGTGCCAGCACCCCCGACAGGGGGCCCAAAGAGACCCAGTACTTC.

The CDR3 region has the DNA TGTGCCAGCAGCTTGGGGGGAGGCCGGCAGCGAGAGACCCAGTACTTC. Translating it yields CASSLGGGRQRETQYF. This chain links TRBV5-4 with TRBJ2-5; D is perhaps TRBD2 (6 bases). Germline V gives CDR1 SGHNT, CDR2 YYREEE (reference sequence). There are 16 residues in the CDR3. V lost 0 bases to trimming and J lost 4 bases, with 16 bases between them.

The V and J genes are TRBV14 and TRBJ1-1, with unresolved D. V gave up 4 bases and J gave up 3 bases, with 18 bases separating them. CDR1 and CDR2 (germline): SGHDN, FVKESK. The CDR3 loop spans 16 amino acids. CDR3 sequence: CASSRKWGVKDTEAFF. In DNA, the CDR3 is TGTGCCAGCAGCCGAAAGTGGGGAGTGAAGGACACTGAAGCTTTCTTT. Based on the CDR3 plus reference TRBV14 and TRBJ1-1, the full variable domain is EAGVTQFPSHSVIEKGQTVTLRCDPISGHDNLYWYRRVMGKEIKFLLHFVKESKQDESGMPNNRFLAERTGGTYSTLKVQPAELEDSGVYFCASSRKWGVKDTEAFFGQGTRLTVV.

The chain uses TRBV27 and TRBJ2-3; 7 bases line up with TRBD1. The V gene's germline CDR1 is MNHEY and CDR2 SMNVEV (reference sequence). J was trimmed by 0 bases and V by 4 bases; bases with no gene match: 13. The CDR3 extends over 18 amino acids. The CDR3, as DNA: TGTGCCAGCAGTTCAAAATGGGGGACAGCGACTAGCACAGATACGCAGTATTTT. Amino acids: CASSSKWGTATSTDTQYF.

V is TRBV5-1 and J is TRBJ2-4, with D tentatively TRBD1 (6 bases). This CDR3 is built from 14 residues. CDR1 and CDR2 from the germline V gene are SGHRS and YFSETQ. With 2 bases removed from V and 7 bases from J, the gap between germline ends came to 13 bases. CDR3: CASSFVGQQNIQYF. The CDR3 DNA follows: TGCGCCAGCAGCTTCGTCGGACAGCAGAACATTCAGTACTTC.

J is TRBJ2-1 and V is TRBV7-9; D not resolved. Germline V gene lookup returns CDR1 SEHNR and CDR2 FQNEAQ (reference sequence). This CDR3 spans 14 amino acids. V was clipped by 5 bases and J by 12 bases, with 20 bases between them. The CDR3 nucleotides are TGTGCCAGCAGCCCCCGTTCACCAAGGCAAGGGCAGTTCTTC. Translated: CASSPRSPRQGQFF.